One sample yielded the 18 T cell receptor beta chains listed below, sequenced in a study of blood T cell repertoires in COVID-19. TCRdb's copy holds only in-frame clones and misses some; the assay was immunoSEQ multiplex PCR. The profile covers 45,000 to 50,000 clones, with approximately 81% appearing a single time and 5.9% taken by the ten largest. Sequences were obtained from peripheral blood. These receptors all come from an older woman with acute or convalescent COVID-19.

The CDR3 region has the DNA TGCAGCGCTCAGGGGGCGGGAGGGTCTGAAGCTTTCTTT. Its protein product is CSAQGAGGSEAFF. This chain links TRBV29-1 with TRBJ1-1; 8 nucleotides line up with TRBD1. Germline CDR1 SQVTM, CDR2 ANQGSEA. Unmatched junction bases numbered 10, after V lost 7 bases and J lost 6 bases. CDR3 length: 13 residues. Variable domain in full (rest from reference TRBV29-1 and TRBJ1-1): SAVISQKPSRDICQRGTSLTIQCQVDSQVTMMFWYRQQPGQSLTLIATANQGSEATYESGFVIDKFPISRPNLTFSTLTVSNMSPEDSSIYLCSAQGAGGSEAFFGQGTRLTVV.

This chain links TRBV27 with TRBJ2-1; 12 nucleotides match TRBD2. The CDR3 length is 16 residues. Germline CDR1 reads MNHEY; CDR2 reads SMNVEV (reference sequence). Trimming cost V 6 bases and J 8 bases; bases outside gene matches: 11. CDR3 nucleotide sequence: TGTGCCAGCAGCGAGCTGACTAGCGGGAGTGGGGATGAGCAGTTCTTC. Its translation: CASSELTSGSGDEQFF.

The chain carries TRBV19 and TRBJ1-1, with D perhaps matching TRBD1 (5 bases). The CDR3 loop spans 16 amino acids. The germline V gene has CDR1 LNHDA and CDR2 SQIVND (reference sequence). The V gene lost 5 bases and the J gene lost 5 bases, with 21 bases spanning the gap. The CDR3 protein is CASSPRYGGLNTEAFF. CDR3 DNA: TGTGCCAGTAGTCCCCGTTACGGGGGTTTAAATACTGAAGCTTTCTTT.

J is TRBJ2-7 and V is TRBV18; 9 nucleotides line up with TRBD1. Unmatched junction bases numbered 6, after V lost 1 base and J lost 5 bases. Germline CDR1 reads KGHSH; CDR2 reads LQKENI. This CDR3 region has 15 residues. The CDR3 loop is CASSPRDRAYHEQYF. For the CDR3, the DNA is TGTGCCAGCTCACCACGGGACAGGGCTTACCACGAGCAGTACTTC.

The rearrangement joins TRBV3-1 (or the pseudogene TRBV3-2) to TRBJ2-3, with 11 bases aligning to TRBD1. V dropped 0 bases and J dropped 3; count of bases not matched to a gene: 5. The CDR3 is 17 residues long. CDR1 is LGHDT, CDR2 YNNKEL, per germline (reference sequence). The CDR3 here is CASSQEWDRGVTDTQYF. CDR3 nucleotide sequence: TGTGCCAGCAGCCAAGAATGGGACAGGGGGGTGACAGATACGCAGTATTTT.

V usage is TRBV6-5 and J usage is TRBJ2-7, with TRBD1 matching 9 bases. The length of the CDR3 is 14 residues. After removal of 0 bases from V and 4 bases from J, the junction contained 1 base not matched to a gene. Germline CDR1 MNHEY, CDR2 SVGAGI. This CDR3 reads CASSYSDRGYEQYF. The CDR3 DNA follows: TGTGCCAGCAGTTACTCGGACAGGGGTTACGAGCAGTACTTC.

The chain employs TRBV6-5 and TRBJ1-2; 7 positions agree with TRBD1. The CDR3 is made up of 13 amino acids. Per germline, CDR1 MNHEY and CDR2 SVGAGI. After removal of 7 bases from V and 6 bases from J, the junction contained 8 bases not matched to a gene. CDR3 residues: CASTPRTGDGYTF. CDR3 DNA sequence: TGTGCCAGCACCCCTCGGACAGGAGATGGCTACACCTTC.

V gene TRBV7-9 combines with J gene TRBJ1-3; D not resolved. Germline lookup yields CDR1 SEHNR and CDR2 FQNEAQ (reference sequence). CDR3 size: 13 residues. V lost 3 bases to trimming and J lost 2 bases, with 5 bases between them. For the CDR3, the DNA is TGTGCCAGCAGCTTGCGGACTGGAAACACCATATATTTT. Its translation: CASSLRTGNTIYF. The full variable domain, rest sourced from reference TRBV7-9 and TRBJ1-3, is DTGVSQNPRHKITKRGQNVTFRCDPISEHNRLYWYRQTLGQGPEFLTYFQNEAQLEKSRLLSDRFSAERPKGSFSTLEIQRTEQGDSAMYLCASSLRTGNTIYFGEGSWLTVV.

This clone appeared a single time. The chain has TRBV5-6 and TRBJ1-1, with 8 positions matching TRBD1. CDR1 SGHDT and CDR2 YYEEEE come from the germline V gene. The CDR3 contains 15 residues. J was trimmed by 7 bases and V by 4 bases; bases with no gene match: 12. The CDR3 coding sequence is TGTGCCAGCAGCCCTCCCGGGACAGGAGCCTTTGAAGCTTTCTTT. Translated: CASSPPGTGAFEAFF.

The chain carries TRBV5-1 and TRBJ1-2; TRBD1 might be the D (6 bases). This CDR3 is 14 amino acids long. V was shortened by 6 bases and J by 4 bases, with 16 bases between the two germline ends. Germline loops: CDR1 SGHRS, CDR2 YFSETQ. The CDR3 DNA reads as TGCGCCAGCAACATACAGGGATTTGGCTATGGCTACACCTTC. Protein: CASNIQGFGYGYTF. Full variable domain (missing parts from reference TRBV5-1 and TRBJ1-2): KAGVTQTPRYLIKTRGQQVTLSCSPISGHRSVSWYQQTPGQGLQFLFEYFSETQRNKGNFPGRFSGRQFSNSRSEMNVSTLELGDSALYLCASNIQGFGYGYTFGSGTRLTVV.

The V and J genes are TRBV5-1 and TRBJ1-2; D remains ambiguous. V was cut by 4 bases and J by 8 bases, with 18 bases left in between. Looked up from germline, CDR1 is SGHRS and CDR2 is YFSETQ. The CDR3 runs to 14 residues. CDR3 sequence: CASSPQPETGGYTF. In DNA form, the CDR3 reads TGCGCCAGCAGCCCACAGCCAGAAACTGGAGGCTACACCTTC.

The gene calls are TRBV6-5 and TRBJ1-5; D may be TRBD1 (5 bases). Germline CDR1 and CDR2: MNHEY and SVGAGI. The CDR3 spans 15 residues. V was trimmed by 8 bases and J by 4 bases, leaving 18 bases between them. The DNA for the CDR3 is TGTGCCAGCGGCGCTCAGGGAGGCTCAAATCAGCCCCAGCATTTT. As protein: CASGAQGGSNQPQHF.

The CDR3 nucleotides read TGTGCCATCCAAGAGGGCTACAGGGGGGATGGCTACACCTTC. Protein product: CAIQEGYRGDGYTF. This chain links TRBV10-3 with TRBJ1-2; 8 bases match TRBD1. Germline CDR1 and CDR2: ENHRY and SYGVKD. The CDR3 runs 14 residues. Trimming removed 8 bases from V and 6 bases from J; junction bases left unmatched: 11.

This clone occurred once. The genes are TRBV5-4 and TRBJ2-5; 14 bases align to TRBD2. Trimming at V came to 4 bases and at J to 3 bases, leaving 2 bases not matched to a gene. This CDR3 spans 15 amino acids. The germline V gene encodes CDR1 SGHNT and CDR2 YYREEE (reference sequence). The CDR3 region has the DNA TGTGCCAGCAGCCTGGGACTAGCGGGGGAAGAGACCCAGTACTTC. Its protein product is CASSLGLAGEETQYF.

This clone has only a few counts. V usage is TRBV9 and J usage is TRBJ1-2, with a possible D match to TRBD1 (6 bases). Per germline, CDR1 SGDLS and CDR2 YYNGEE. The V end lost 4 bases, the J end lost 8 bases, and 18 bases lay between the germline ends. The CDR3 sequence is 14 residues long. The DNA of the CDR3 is TGTGCCAGCAGCCCTCGTGGGAGGGGGGACGGCTACACCTTC. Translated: CASSPRGRGDGYTF.

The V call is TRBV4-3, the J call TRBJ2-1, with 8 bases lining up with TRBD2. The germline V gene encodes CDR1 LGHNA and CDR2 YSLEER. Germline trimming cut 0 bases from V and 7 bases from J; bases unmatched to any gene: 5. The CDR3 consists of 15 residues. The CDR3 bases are TGCGCCAGCAGCCAAGATCGACTAGCGCCGAATGAGCAGTTCTTC. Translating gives CASSQDRLAPNEQFF.

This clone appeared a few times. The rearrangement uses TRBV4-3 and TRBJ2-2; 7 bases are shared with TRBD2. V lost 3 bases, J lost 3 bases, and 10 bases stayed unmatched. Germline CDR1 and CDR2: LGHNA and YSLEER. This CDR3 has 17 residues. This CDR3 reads CASSQDPSGPDTGELFF. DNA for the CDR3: TGCGCCAGCAGCCAGGACCCTAGCGGTCCGGACACCGGGGAGCTGTTTTTT.

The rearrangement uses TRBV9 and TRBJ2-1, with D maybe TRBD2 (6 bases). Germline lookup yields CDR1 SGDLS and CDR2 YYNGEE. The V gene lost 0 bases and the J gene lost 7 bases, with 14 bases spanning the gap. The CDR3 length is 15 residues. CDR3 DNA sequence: TGTGCCAGCAGCGTAGATACCAGTCGGGGGAATGAGCAGTTCTTC. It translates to CASSVDTSRGNEQFF.